The 26 T cell receptor beta chains below all came from one sample that was sequenced in a study of OX40 agonist ivuxolimab in advanced cancers. Using immunoSEQ multiplex PCR, the repertoire was profiled, and TCRdb retains in-frame clones only, with some absent. In the table there are fewer than 70,000 clones, under 95% of which are singletons. The input for sequencing was CD4+ or CD8+ T cells sorted from blood, taken in a trial of the OX40 agonist ivuxolimab. These receptors all come from an adult with an advanced solid tumor such as melanoma, head and neck, liver or kidney cancer.

The rearrangement uses TRBV10-2 and TRBJ1-5, with D possibly matching TRBD1 (5 bases). This CDR3 spans 13 amino acids. The V gene's germline CDR1 is WSHSY and CDR2 SAAADI. V was pared by 7 bases and J by 2 bases, with 9 bases between. The DNA for the CDR3 is TGCGCCAGCACAGGGAAACGCAATCAGCCCCAGCATTTT. This sequence encodes CASTGKRNQPQHF.

The chain carries TRBV5-1 and TRBJ2-7; 9 bases match TRBD2. The germline V gene has CDR1 SGHRS and CDR2 YFSETQ. Germline trimming cut 0 bases from V and 4 bases from J; bases unmatched to any gene: 2. The CDR3 contains 14 residues. The CDR3 DNA reads TGCGCCAGCAGCTTGGGACTAGCGGTATACGAGCAGTACTTC. It translates to CASSLGLAVYEQYF.

This clone was seen just once. CDR3 in amino acids: CASSPGLINEQFF. The DNA of the CDR3 is TGTGCCAGCTCACCAGGATTGATTAATGAGCAGTTCTTC. This sequence joins TRBV18 and TRBJ2-1; D is unclear. CDR3 size: 13 residues. V lost 2 bases and J 7 bases, leaving 9 bases between the germline ends. The germline V gene has CDR1 KGHSH and CDR2 LQKENI. Looking up the rest from reference TRBV18 and TRBJ2-1 gives the full variable domain: NAGVMQNPRHLVRRRGQEARLRCSPMKGHSHVYWYRQLPEEGLKFMVYLQKENIIDESGMPKERFSAEFPKEGPSILRIQQVVRGDSAAYFCASSPGLINEQFFGPGTRLTVL.

V is TRBV19 and J is TRBJ1-5; no definite D call. V dropped 3 bases and J dropped 0 bases, with 9 bases sitting between them. CDR3 length: 15 amino acids. The germline V gene has CDR1 LNHDA and CDR2 SQIVND (reference sequence). The CDR3 nucleotides read TGTGCCAGTAGTATCTGGACGGATAGCAATCAGCCCCAGCATTTT. It encodes CASSIWTDSNQPQHF.

V gene TRBV6-6 combines with J gene TRBJ2-1, with 14 bases fitting TRBD2. V shed 8 bases and J 7 bases; nucleotides not matched to a gene: 4. Germline V gene sequence: CDR1 MNHNY, CDR2 SVGAGI (reference sequence). CDR3 size: 14 residues. CDR3 protein: CASRLAGGDNEQFF. The CDR3 nucleotides are TGTGCCAGCCGACTAGCGGGAGGGGATAATGAGCAGTTCTTC.

This chain uses TRBV11-3 with TRBJ2-7; D uncertain. V gave up 3 bases and J gave up 0 bases, with 12 bases separating them. The CDR3 totals 15 residues. In germline, CDR1 is SGHNT, CDR2 YENEEA. The CDR3 coding sequence is TGTGCCAGCAGCTTGATGGGGAAAAGCTCCTACGAGCAGTACTTC. It codes for CASSLMGKSSYEQYF. Full variable domain (outside the CDR3, taken from reference TRBV11-3 and TRBJ2-7): EAGVVQSPRYKIIEKKQPVAFWCNPISGHNTLYWYLQNLGQGPELLIRYENEEAVDDSQLPKDRFSAERLKGVDSTLKIQPAELGDSAVYLCASSLMGKSSYEQYFGPGTRLTVT.

The chain has TRBV21-1 and TRBJ1-4; the table's D call, TRBD1, was not checked against the DNA. TRBV21-1 is recorded as a pseudogene. The CDR3 runs to 20 residues. This CDR3 reads CASSRGDPGQPFATNEKLFF. CDR3 DNA: TGTGCCAGCAGCAGGGGAGACCCGGGACAGCCGTTTGCAACTAATGAAAAACTGTTTTTT.

This rearrangement joins TRBV5-1 to TRBJ2-1; 8 bases match TRBD2. V was pared by 4 bases and J by 6 bases, with 12 bases of the junction left unmatched. The CDR3 loop spans 16 amino acids. Germline CDR1 reads SGHRS; CDR2 reads YFSETQ. The CDR3 region is CASSGPQRELSNEQFF. Here the CDR3 DNA reads TGCGCCAGCAGCGGACCCCAGCGGGAGCTAAGCAATGAGCAGTTCTTC.

The J gene is TRBJ2-2, the V gene TRBV19; D may be TRBD1 (5 bases). Trimming shortened V by 11 bases and J by 4 bases, and 14 bases separated the two germline ends. Germline-derived CDR1 and CDR2 are LNHDA and SQIVND (reference sequence). The CDR3 length is 13 residues. The CDR3 DNA sequence: TGTGCCGGCGGAAGGGGTGGCACCGGGGAGCTGTTTTTT. It specifies CAGGRGGTGELFF.

The rearrangement links TRBV30 to TRBJ2-3, with TRBD2 matching 10 bases. CDR1 GTSNPN and CDR2 SVGIG come from the germline V gene (reference sequence). The CDR3 runs 15 residues. Trimming at V came to 1 base and at J to 5 bases, leaving 6 bases not matched to a gene. CDR3 sequence reads: CAWSAQAGGLDTQYF. CDR3 sequence (DNA): TGTGCCTGGAGTGCCCAAGCGGGAGGGCTAGATACGCAGTATTTT.

This clone came up once. V is TRBV5-8 and J is TRBJ2-5; D possibly corresponds to TRBD1 (5 bases). This CDR3 region has 14 residues. V was cut by 5 bases and J by 1 base, with 12 bases left in between. In germline, CDR1 is SGHTS, CDR2 YDEGEE. CDR3 region: CASRRQGLQETQYF. CDR3 nucleotides: TGTGCCAGCAGGCGCCAGGGCCTCCAAGAGACCCAGTACTTC.

This clone was counted a single time. V and J are TRBV5-1 and TRBJ2-5; D is undetermined. Germline V CDR1 and CDR2: SGHRS, YFSETQ. Deletions cut 0 bases from V and 0 bases from J, with 0 bases between. The CDR3 length is 12 residues. For the CDR3, the DNA is TGCGCCAGCAGCTTGGACCAAGAGACCCAGTACTTC. It is translated as CASSLDQETQYF.

This clone appeared a few times. This chain uses TRBV5-6 with TRBJ2-7, with D hard to call. The germline CDR1 and CDR2 sequences are SGHDT and YYEEEE. This CDR3 has 12 amino acids. V lost 1 base to trimming and J lost 2 bases, with 4 bases between them. The CDR3 spells CASSLQAYEQYF. The CDR3 DNA reads TGTGCCAGCAGCTTGCAGGCCTACGAGCAGTACTTC.

J is TRBJ2-7 and V is TRBV2; D is undetermined. CDR1 and CDR2 (germline): SNHLY, FYNNEI. This CDR3 region has 14 residues. V lost 1 base, J lost 3 bases, and 10 bases lay in between. The CDR3 bases are TGTGCCAGCAGTGAAGAAACGGCCCACTACGAGCAGTACTTC. This encodes CASSEETAHYEQYF.

The CDR3: CASSVSSGGLGYEQYF. CDR3 nucleotides: TGTGCCAGCAGCGTATCGTCTGGGGGATTAGGTTACGAGCAGTACTTC. V is TRBV9 and J is TRBJ2-7; TRBD1 or TRBD2 may be the D gene (5 bases each). The length of the CDR3 is 16 residues. Germline V lookup: CDR1 SGDLS, CDR2 YYNGEE. The germline V and J ends were trimmed by 1 base and 4 bases, with 18 bases remaining between them.

The J gene is TRBJ2-3, the V gene TRBV10-3; D call uncertain. This CDR3 is built from 15 residues. V lost 3 bases and J lost 0, with 10 bases in between. Germline V gene data show CDR1 as ENHRY and CDR2 as SYGVKD. CDR3 DNA: TGTGCCATCAGTGACGGGCGGTCTAGCACAGATACGCAGTATTTT. Translated, it gives CAISDGRSSTDTQYF.

For this clone: Different DNA sequences within this sample yield the same CDR3. The chain employs TRBV27 and TRBJ2-7; 8 bases match TRBD1. CDR1 and CDR2 (germline): MNHEY, SMNVEV (reference sequence). The trim removed 2 bases at V and 4 bases at J, leaving 1 base unmatched. The CDR3 length is 13 residues. DNA for the CDR3: TGTGCCAGCAGTTTACGACAGGGGTACGAGCAGTACTTC. Protein sequence: CASSLRQGYEQYF.

V and J are TRBV7-2 and TRBJ2-1; perhaps TRBD1 as D (5 bases). Germline V lookup: CDR1 SGHTA, CDR2 FQGNSA. There are 12 residues in the CDR3. Between the trimmed V and J ends, which lost 1 base and 10 bases, there was a span of 8 bases. CDR3 amino acids: CASSLEGFEQFF. The CDR3 DNA reads as TGTGCCAGCAGCTTAGAGGGGTTCGAGCAGTTCTTC.

The genes are TRBV19 and TRBJ2-3; D possibly corresponds to TRBD2 (6 bases). The germline V gene has CDR1 LNHDA and CDR2 SQIVND (reference sequence). This CDR3 is built from 15 residues. Between the trimmed V and J ends, which lost 1 base and 1 base, there was a span of 9 bases. The CDR3 reads CASSIAGVGTDTQYF. The CDR3 DNA follows: TGTGCCAGTAGTATAGCGGGAGTAGGCACAGATACGCAGTATTTT.

The V and J genes are TRBV27 and TRBJ1-2, with D maybe TRBD1 (5 bases). The CDR3 spans 14 residues. The V end lost 6 bases, the J end lost 0 bases, and 11 bases lay between the germline ends. Germline V CDR1 and CDR2: MNHEY, SMNVEV (reference sequence). The CDR3 spells CASSPGGANYGYTF. The DNA for the CDR3 is TGTGCCAGCAGCCCGGGAGGGGCTAACTATGGCTACACCTTC.

This chain links TRBV2 with TRBJ2-5, with a tentative D call TRBD2 (7 bases). V was shortened by 11 bases and J by 7 bases, with 20 bases between the two germline ends. Germline V lookup: CDR1 SNHLY, CDR2 FYNNEI. The CDR3 length is 13 residues. The DNA for the CDR3 is TGTGCCGGGAGGGGGGAGGCGGCGGGGACCCAGTACTTC. As protein: CAGRGEAAGTQYF.

The chain combines TRBV7-9 with TRBJ2-2; D is perhaps TRBD1 or TRBD2 (6 bases each). Trimming shortened V by 2 bases and J by 3 bases, and 10 bases separated the two germline ends. The CDR3 extends over 15 amino acids. Germline CDR1 and CDR2: SEHNR and FQNEAQ (reference sequence). The CDR3 here is CASSLWGADTGELFF. The CDR3, as DNA: TGTGCCAGCAGCTTATGGGGGGCCGACACCGGGGAGCTGTTTTTT. The full variable domain, in which reference TRBV7-9 and TRBJ2-2 provide the parts outside the CDR3, is DTGVSQNPRHKITKRGQNVTFRCDPISEHNRLYWYRQTLGQGPEFLTYFQNEAQLEKSRLLSDRFSAERPKGSFSTLEIQRTEQGDSAMYLCASSLWGADTGELFFGEGSRLTVL.

V gene TRBV28 combines with J gene TRBJ1-4, with D unresolved. The CDR3 runs to 17 residues. Germline lookup yields CDR1 MDHEN and CDR2 SYDVKM. V was pared by 1 base and J by 0 bases, with 12 bases between. Here the CDR3 reads CASSLYGETATNEKLFF. The CDR3 DNA reads TGTGCCAGCAGTTTATATGGGGAGACCGCAACTAATGAAAAACTGTTTTTT. The variable domain in full, with the rest retrieved from reference TRBV28 and TRBJ1-4, is DVKVTQSSRYLVKRTGEKVFLECVQDMDHENMFWYRQDPGLGLRLIYFSYDVKMKEKGDIPEGYSVSREKKERFSLILESASTNQTSMYLCASSLYGETATNEKLFFGSGTQLSVL.

The chain joins TRBV10-2 to TRBJ2-5, with D possibly matching TRBD2 (7 bases). CDR1 and CDR2 (germline): WSHSY, SAAADI. The CDR3 has 16 amino acids. Trimming took 0 bases from V and 3 from J, leaving 14 bases between them. CDR3 nucleotide sequence: TGCGCCAGCAGTGAGTCGTGGGGGCGGGGGAAAGAGACCCAGTACTTC. Translating it yields CASSESWGRGKETQYF.

The chain is built from TRBV10-3 and TRBJ2-1; D is unclear. V lost 3 bases and J lost 0, with 12 bases in between. The CDR3 runs 16 residues. Germline V lookup: CDR1 ENHRY, CDR2 SYGVKD. The CDR3 spells CAISDGSGASYNEQFF. DNA of the CDR3: TGTGCCATCAGTGACGGGTCGGGCGCCTCCTACAATGAGCAGTTCTTC.

In nucleotides, the CDR3 is TGTGCCAGTAGTACCCTGGAGGGGGGAAGAACTGAAGCTTTCTTT. It yields the protein CASSTLEGGRTEAFF. V usage is TRBV19 and J usage is TRBJ1-1, with D possibly being TRBD1 (6 bases). Trimming took off 4 bases at V and 5 bases at J, with 17 bases between the two ends. The germline V gene encodes CDR1 LNHDA and CDR2 SQIVND (reference sequence). The CDR3 has 15 amino acids.